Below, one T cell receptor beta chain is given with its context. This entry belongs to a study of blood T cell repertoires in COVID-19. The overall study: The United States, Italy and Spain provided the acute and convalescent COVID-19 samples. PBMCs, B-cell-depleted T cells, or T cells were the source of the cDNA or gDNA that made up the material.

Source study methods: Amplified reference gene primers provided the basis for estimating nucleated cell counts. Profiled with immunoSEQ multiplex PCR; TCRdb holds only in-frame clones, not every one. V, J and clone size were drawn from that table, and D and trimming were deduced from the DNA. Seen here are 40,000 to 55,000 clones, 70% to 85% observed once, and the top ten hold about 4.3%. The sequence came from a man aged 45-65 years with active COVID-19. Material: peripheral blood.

This CDR3 is CASSVVAGYGYTF. CDR3 coding DNA: TGTGCCAGCAGCGTAGTCGCAGGGTATGGCTACACCTTC. This sequence joins TRBV9 and TRBJ1-2; D possibly corresponds to TRBD1 (5 bases). The germline V and J ends were trimmed by 0 bases and 5 bases, with 8 bases remaining between them. This CDR3 region has 13 residues. The germline gives CDR1 SGDLS, CDR2 YYNGEE.